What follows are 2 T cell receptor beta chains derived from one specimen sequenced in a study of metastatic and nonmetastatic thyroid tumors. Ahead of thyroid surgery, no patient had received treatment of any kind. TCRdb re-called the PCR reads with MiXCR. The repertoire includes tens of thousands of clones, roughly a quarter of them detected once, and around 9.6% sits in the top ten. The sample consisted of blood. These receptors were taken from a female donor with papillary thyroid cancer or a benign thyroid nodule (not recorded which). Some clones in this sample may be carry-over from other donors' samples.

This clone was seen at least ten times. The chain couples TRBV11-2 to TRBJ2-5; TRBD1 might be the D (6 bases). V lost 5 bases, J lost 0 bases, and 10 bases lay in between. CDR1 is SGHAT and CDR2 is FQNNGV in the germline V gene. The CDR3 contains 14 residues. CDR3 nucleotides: TGTGCCAGCAGCCACTGGACAGACCAAGAGACCCAGTACTTC. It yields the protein CASSHWTDQETQYF.

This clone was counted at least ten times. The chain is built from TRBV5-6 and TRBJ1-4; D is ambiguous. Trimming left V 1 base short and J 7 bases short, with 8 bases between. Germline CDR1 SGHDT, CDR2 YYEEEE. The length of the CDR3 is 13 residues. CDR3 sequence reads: CASSLRGFEKLFF. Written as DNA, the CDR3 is TGTGCCAGCAGCTTGCGAGGTTTTGAAAAACTGTTTTTT.